These 25 T cell receptor beta chains came from one sample sequenced in a study of shared clonotypes between healthy human individuals. Naive CD8 isolation took CD45RO-negative cells positively selected for CCR7 and excluded terminally differentiated effector memory CD45RA+ cells. Here immunoSEQ multiplex PCR was the method, and the copy in TCRdb shows in-frame clones only, minus some. The sample lists about 2 million clones, around 96% occurring once. Specimen: naive CD8+ T cells sorted from blood. The receptors stem from a man between 18 and 35 years old in good health.

This clone has only one observation. V and J are TRBV7-9 and TRBJ2-1; D unresolved. Looked up from germline, CDR1 is SEHNR and CDR2 is FQNEAQ (reference sequence). The V and J ends lost 5 bases and 0 bases respectively, with 11 bases between them. The length of the CDR3 is 15 residues. CDR3 residues: CASSTLGSSYNEQFF. CDR3 nucleotide sequence: TGTGCCAGCAGCACACTGGGGTCCTCCTACAATGAGCAGTTCTTC. The entire variable domain, with the rest obtained from reference TRBV7-9 and TRBJ2-1, is as follows: DTGVSQNPRHKITKRGQNVTFRCDPISEHNRLYWYRQTLGQGPEFLTYFQNEAQLEKSRLLSDRFSAERPKGSFSTLEIQRTEQGDSAMYLCASSTLGSSYNEQFFGPGTRLTVL.

The chain carries TRBV20-1 and TRBJ2-7; tentative D call: TRBD2 (5 bases). The CDR3 is made up of 11 amino acids. CDR1 and CDR2 from the germline V gene are DFQATT and SNEGSKA (reference sequence). V dropped 6 bases and J dropped 6 bases, with 12 bases sitting between them. DNA for the CDR3: TGCAGTGCCCACAGAGAGGGCGAGCAGTACTTC. Amino acid sequence: CSAHREGEQYF.

The chain combines TRBV4-1 with TRBJ2-2; tentative D call: TRBD1 (6 bases). Trimming took off 4 bases at V and 6 bases at J, with 15 bases between the two ends. CDR1 MGHRA and CDR2 YSYEKL come from the germline V gene. The CDR3 length is 15 residues. The CDR3 sequence is CASSLRQEVAGELFF. CDR3 DNA: TGCGCCAGCAGCCTCAGACAGGAGGTGGCCGGGGAGCTGTTTTTT.

This chain connects TRBV29-1 to TRBJ2-5; no reliable D call. Trimming took off 7 bases at V and 5 bases at J, with 8 bases between the two ends. The CDR3 has 10 residues. Germline-derived CDR1 and CDR2 are SQVTM and ANQGSEA. The CDR3 region has the DNA TGCAGCGCTTTCAGGGAGACCCAGTACTTC. It encodes CSAFRETQYF.

The V and J genes are TRBV27 and TRBJ1-4; TRBD1 agrees at 7 bases. This CDR3 is 14 amino acids long. Trimming took 5 bases from V and 6 from J; bases not matched to a gene: 6. Germline-derived CDR1 and CDR2 are MNHEY and SMNVEV (reference sequence). CDR3 residues: CASSPTGQHEKLFF. The CDR3 DNA sequence: TGTGCCAGCAGTCCGACAGGGCAACATGAAAAACTGTTTTTT.

The chain couples TRBV5-4 to TRBJ2-7; possibly TRBD1 or TRBD2 for D (6 bases each). Germline V CDR1 and CDR2: SGHNT, YYREEE (reference sequence). This CDR3 has 15 amino acids. The V end was cut by 2 bases, the J end by 0 bases, with 12 bases between. The CDR3 loop is CASSFGGQLSYEQYF. The DNA for the CDR3 is TGTGCCAGCAGCTTCGGGGGACAACTCTCCTACGAGCAGTACTTC.

This rearrangement joins TRBV6-6 to TRBJ2-5; D is possibly TRBD2 (6 bases). Germline V CDR1 and CDR2: MNHNY, SVGAGI (reference sequence). This CDR3 has 16 amino acids. With 0 bases removed from V and 0 bases from J, the gap between germline ends came to 11 bases. The CDR3 reads CASSYSEGPDQETQYF. The CDR3 DNA sequence: TGTGCCAGCAGTTACTCGGAGGGGCCTGACCAAGAGACCCAGTACTTC.

This clone was observed a few times. The chain recombines TRBV10-3 with TRBJ1-6; D uncertain. V lost 3 bases and J lost 7, with 10 bases in between. The CDR3 spans 14 residues. Germline CDR1 reads ENHRY; CDR2 reads SYGVKD. The CDR3: CAISDHTVNSPLHF. The CDR3 region has the DNA TGTGCCATCAGTGATCATACAGTAAATTCACCCCTCCACTTT.

The rearrangement joins TRBV5-5 to TRBJ2-6, with TRBD2 as a possible D gene (6 bases). V gave up 4 bases and J gave up 0 bases, with 8 bases separating them. Per germline, CDR1 SGHKS and CDR2 YYEKEE (reference sequence). There are 15 residues in the CDR3. CDR3 sequence (DNA): TGTGCCAGCAGCCCGGGGGTCTCTGGGGCCAACGTCCTGACTTTC. This encodes CASSPGVSGANVLTF.

The chain joins TRBV25-1 to TRBJ1-1; maybe TRBD1 (5 bases). Germline V gene lookup returns CDR1 MGHDK and CDR2 SYGVNS. This CDR3 is 14 amino acids long. V lost 1 base, J lost 5 bases, and 11 bases lay in between. The DNA for the CDR3 is TGTGCCAGCAGTGAATTTGGGGGAGGGACTGAAGCTTTCTTT. It translates to CASSEFGGGTEAFF.

The rearrangement links TRBV5-1 to TRBJ2-7, with 9 bases lining up with TRBD1. The germline gives CDR1 SGHRS, CDR2 YFSETQ. The CDR3 is 17 residues long. V was pared by 0 bases and J by 7 bases, with 14 bases of the junction left unmatched. The CDR3 DNA reads as TGCGCCAGCAGCTTGGAAGCCCCGGGACAGGGATTCGATGAGCAGTACTTC. Amino acids: CASSLEAPGQGFDEQYF.

CDR3 sequence: CASSYGGSAETQYF. CDR3 DNA: TGTGCCAGCAGTTACGGGGGGAGCGCAGAGACCCAGTACTTC. The V and J genes are TRBV6-5 and TRBJ2-5; tentative D call: TRBD2 (6 bases). Germline CDR1 and CDR2: MNHEY and SVGAGI. The V and J ends lost 2 bases and 4 bases respectively, with 11 bases between them. The CDR3 covers 14 residues.

The table lists this clone with a count of one. J is TRBJ2-7 and V is TRBV29-1; D uncertain. Trimming took 6 bases from V and 1 from J, leaving 13 bases between them. Germline V gives CDR1 SQVTM, CDR2 ANQGSEA. The CDR3 extends over 13 amino acids. The DNA of the CDR3 is TGCAGCGTAGTAGAGGCCGGATCCTACGAGCAGTACTTC. Translating gives CSVVEAGSYEQYF.

This clone was seen a single time. The rearrangement joins TRBV7-9 to TRBJ1-1, with D possibly being TRBD1 (6 bases). The CDR3 is 11 residues long. V shed 4 bases and J shed 8 bases, with 8 bases lying between them. Germline assignment: CDR1 SEHNR and CDR2 FQNEAQ (reference sequence). CDR3 sequence: CASSYTGEAFF. In DNA, the CDR3 is TGTGCCAGCAGCTACACAGGGGAAGCTTTCTTT.

This clone has only one observation. This rearrangement joins TRBV29-1 to TRBJ1-2, with a tentative D call TRBD1 (6 bases). The V gene lost 3 bases and the J gene lost 8 bases, with 13 bases spanning the gap. CDR1 and CDR2 (germline): SQVTM, ANQGSEA. This CDR3 spans 12 amino acids. Written as DNA, the CDR3 is TGCAGCGTTGACTGGGGGGCAGAGGGCTACACCTTC. Encoded protein: CSVDWGAEGYTF. The full variable domain, with the rest looked up from reference TRBV29-1 and TRBJ1-2, is SAVISQKPSRDICQRGTSLTIQCQVDSQVTMMFWYRQQPGQSLTLIATANQGSEATYESGFVIDKFPISRPNLTFSTLTVSNMSPEDSSIYLCSVDWGAEGYTFGSGTRLTVV.

V and J are TRBV19 and TRBJ2-1; 8 bases fit TRBD2. V gave up 4 bases and J gave up 1 base; unmatched junction bases: 0. The CDR3 has 14 amino acids. Germline assignment: CDR1 LNHDA and CDR2 SQIVND (reference sequence). CDR3 protein: CASSKRGSYNEQFF. The CDR3 bases are TGTGCCAGTAGTAAGCGGGGGTCCTACAATGAGCAGTTCTTC.

On this clone: This CDR3 is also generated by other DNA sequences in the sample. The J gene is TRBJ1-5, the V gene TRBV27, with D uncertain. V lost 3 bases, J lost 6 bases, and 9 bases lay in between. Germline V gene sequence: CDR1 MNHEY, CDR2 SMNVEV (reference sequence). This CDR3 is 13 amino acids long. CDR3 residues: CASSFGLSQPQHF. The CDR3 DNA reads as TGTGCCAGCAGTTTTGGTTTGTCTCAGCCCCAGCATTTT.

On this clone itself: This sample also contains other DNA sequences that code for the same CDR3. The chain joins TRBV25-1 to TRBJ2-7; D possibly corresponds to TRBD2 (5 bases). Germline CDR1 MGHDK, CDR2 SYGVNS. Trimming took off 1 base at V and 2 bases at J, with 9 bases between the two ends. The CDR3 extends over 14 amino acids. In DNA form, the CDR3 reads TGTGCCAGCAGTGAATTCGGAGGAACCTACGAGCAGTACTTC. The encoded protein is CASSEFGGTYEQYF.

Note on this clone: The sample has other DNA sequences that encode this CDR3 too. V gene TRBV6-5 combines with J gene TRBJ1-4; D is undetermined. CDR1 is MNHEY and CDR2 is SVGAGI in the germline V gene. Trimming removed 0 bases from V and 3 bases from J, with 8 bases in between. This CDR3 region has 15 residues. The CDR3 loop is CASSYSAGANEKLFF. CDR3 sequence (DNA): TGTGCCAGCAGTTACTCCGCCGGGGCTAATGAAAAACTGTTTTTT.

V and J are TRBV9 and TRBJ1-1; no clear D gene. CDR1 and CDR2 from the germline V gene are SGDLS and YYNGEE. The CDR3 extends over 13 amino acids. V was clipped by 2 bases and J by 8 bases, with 13 bases between them. CDR3: CASSVTASAEAFF. In DNA form, the CDR3 reads TGTGCCAGCAGCGTCACTGCCTCCGCAGAAGCTTTCTTT.

V is TRBV4-2 and J is TRBJ1-1, with 10 bases matching TRBD1. Trimming removed 7 bases from V and 6 bases from J; junction bases left unmatched: 14. Germline values: CDR1 LGHNA, CDR2 YNFKEQ. There are 16 residues in the CDR3. The CDR3 region has the DNA TGTGCCAGCAAAGGTTGGGAGGACAGGGGGAAGTCTGAAGCTTTCTTT. Its translation is CASKGWEDRGKSEAFF.

The chain couples TRBV6-1 to TRBJ2-5; 9 bases fit TRBD2. Germline V gene lookup returns CDR1 MNHNS and CDR2 SASEGT. This CDR3 contains 16 residues. V gave up 2 bases and J gave up 5 bases; unmatched junction bases: 9. For the CDR3, the DNA is TGTGCCAGCAGTGAACCTGGCGGGGGGGCCCGGGAGACCCAGTACTTC. Encoded protein: CASSEPGGGARETQYF.

The V gene is TRBV30, the J gene TRBJ2-3; TRBD2 agrees at 10 bases. Germline lookup yields CDR1 GTSNPN and CDR2 SVGIG (reference sequence). The V and J ends lost 7 bases and 5 bases, in that order; junction bases with no gene match: 6. There are 13 residues in the CDR3. The CDR3 reads CAFSAGGEDTQYF. CDR3 nucleotide sequence: TGTGCCTTCTCAGCGGGAGGGGAAGATACGCAGTATTTT.

The chain joins TRBV30 to TRBJ1-2; D is uncertain. V was pared by 1 base and J by 4 bases, with 10 bases between. Germline V lookup: CDR1 GTSNPN, CDR2 SVGIG (reference sequence). This CDR3 has 13 amino acids. CDR3 residues: CAWSDEGFYGYTF. Written as DNA, the CDR3 is TGTGCCTGGAGTGATGAGGGATTCTATGGCTACACCTTC.

The chain carries TRBV7-9 and TRBJ2-2, with a possible D match to TRBD1 (5 bases). Germline lookup yields CDR1 SEHNR and CDR2 FQNEAQ (reference sequence). Trimming cost V 5 bases and J 1 base, with 20 bases left between them. The CDR3 totals 18 residues. This CDR3 reads CASSPPFLTEKNTGELFF. CDR3 coding DNA: TGTGCCAGCAGCCCGCCGTTCTTGACAGAAAAGAACACCGGGGAGCTGTTTTTT.